This T cell receptor beta chain was observed in a study of blood T cell repertoires in COVID-19. Study-level information: The origin of the acute and convalescent COVID-19 samples was the United States, Italy and Spain. The cDNA or gDNA used as material had been derived from T cells, B-cell-depleted T cells, or PBMCs.

Trimming removed 0 bases at V and 7 bases at J, with 12 bases between. Germline CDR1 is KGHSH and CDR2 is LQKENI. The CDR3 has 14 amino acids. Study processing details: Reference gene primer amplification in the assay estimated nucleated cell counts. The assay was immunoSEQ multiplex PCR, and TCRdb's table has in-frame clones only and misses some. V and J calls plus clone size are reproduced from that table; the DNA served to infer D and trimming. The sample shows 100,000 to 150,000 clones, approximately 80% of them seen only once. This chain uses TRBV18 with TRBJ1-2; D call uncertain. This receptor was taken from a woman in her 50s with acute or convalescent COVID-19. Material: peripheral blood. This CDR3 is CASSPPEYRSGYTF. Written as DNA, the CDR3 is TGTGCCAGCTCACCACCGGAGTATCGGTCTGGCTACACCTTC. Looking up the rest from reference TRBV18 and TRBJ1-2 gives the full variable domain: NAGVMQNPRHLVRRRGQEARLRCSPMKGHSHVYWYRQLPEEGLKFMVYLQKENIIDESGMPKERFSAEFPKEGPSILRIQQVVRGDSAAYFCASSPPEYRSGYTFGSGTRLTVV.